These T cell receptor beta chains were read from a single sample in a study of identical twins. TCRdb called the 5' RACE reads again in MiXCR, with one record for every CDR3 protein. The data contain 410,000 or so distinct CDR3 sequences, 15% to 20% of them singletons. The sample comprised naive T cells sorted from blood. These receptors originate from a middle-aged man in good health. Each CDR3 is given with its conserved first and last residue. D genes are given only for firm matches. Expanded clones get a size class; other rows say once, few or many, or leave the size out.

V gene,J gene,clone size,D gene,CDR3 protein,CDR3 DNA
TRBV7-7,TRBJ2-1,many,TRBD1,CASSLGQGAAYNEQFF,TGTGCCAGCAGCTTAGGACAGGGGGCCGCCTACAATGAGCAGTTCTTC
TRBV20-1,TRBJ1-2,-,TRBD1,CSARPTGGPDGYTF,TGCAGTGCTCGCCCCACAGGGGGCCCGGATGGCTACACCTTC
TRBV7-2,TRBJ2-3,many,-,CASSLGGGADTQYF,TGTGCCAGCAGTTTGGGAGGGGGGGCAGATACGCAGTATTTT
TRBV7-9,TRBJ2-3,-,-,CASRPGASGTDTQYF,TGTGCCAGCAGGCCAGGGGCATCTGGGACAGATACGCAGTATTTT
TRBV5-4,TRBJ2-2,-,-,CASSPGLREVTGELFF,TGTGCCAGCAGCCCCGGCCTTAGAGAGGTGACCGGGGAGCTGTTTTTT
TRBV2,TRBJ2-1,-,TRBD2,CASSGGAGRGGNEQFF,TGTGCCAGCAGTGGGGGCGCCGGGCGGGGGGGCAATGAGCAGTTCTTC
TRBV7-6,TRBJ2-7,-,-,CASSLEPGNSYEQYF,TGTGCCAGCAGCTTAGAACCAGGGAACTCCTACGAGCAGTACTTC
TRBV20-1,TRBJ1-2,few,-,CSAVDNARDGYTF,TGCAGTGCTGTCGACAACGCTCGAGATGGCTACACCTTC
TRBV6-2/TRBV6-3,TRBJ1-1,few,-,CASRLGATEAFF,TGTGCCAGCAGACTCGGTGCGACTGAAGCTTTCTTT
TRBV5-8,TRBJ2-1,-,-,CASINPALPNEQFF,TGTGCCAGCATCAACCCCGCTTTACCCAATGAGCAGTTCTTC
TRBV4-3,TRBJ2-5,-,TRBD1,CASSQGTGGRETQYF,TGCGCCAGCAGCCAAGGGACAGGGGGGCGAGAGACCCAGTACTTC
TRBV7-2,TRBJ2-1,many,TRBD2,CASSLASGLVNEQFF,TGTGCCAGCAGCTTAGCCTCGGGACTAGTGAATGAGCAGTTCTTC
TRBV4-1,TRBJ2-7,few,-,CASSQGGAPLYEQYF,TGCGCCAGCAGCCAAGGGGGCGCCCCACTCTACGAGCAGTACTTC
TRBV6-5,TRBJ1-1,-,-,CASSYARNTEAFF,TGTGCCAGCAGTTACGCACGTAACACTGAAGCTTTCTTT
TRBV7-2,TRBJ2-5,-,-,CASSSQGRTQETQYF,TGTGCCAGCAGCTCCCAGGGGCGGACCCAAGAGACCCAGTACTTC
TRBV12-3/TRBV12-4,TRBJ2-1,-,TRBD2,CASSLPTGLWYNEQFF,TGTGCCAGCAGTTTACCAACGGGACTATGGTACAATGAGCAGTTCTTC
TRBV27,TRBJ2-7,-,-,CASSFSLDGAPYEQYF,TGTGCCAGCAGTTTCTCGTTGGATGGAGCACCCTACGAGCAGTACTTC
TRBV21-1,TRBJ2-7,-,-,CASSLRLARYEQYF,TGTGCCAGCAGCCTCCGACTAGCGAGGTACGAGCAGTACTTC
TRBV4-3,TRBJ1-2,-,-,CASSQVLRDGPLGYTF,TGCGCCAGCAGCCAAGTTCTCCGGGACGGACCCCTTGGCTACACCTTC
TRBV11-2,TRBJ2-4,-,-,CASSSLRGFKNIQYF,TGTGCCAGCAGCTCCCTGAGAGGGTTCAAAAACATTCAGTACTTC
TRBV11-2,TRBJ2-2,-,TRBD2,CASSQDSLAGLNTGELFF,TGTGCCAGCAGCCAGGACAGTTTAGCGGGATTGAACACCGGGGAGCTGTTTTTT
TRBV9,TRBJ2-1,many,TRBD1,CASSLGQGAGNEQFF,TGTGCCAGCAGCTTGGGACAGGGCGCGGGCAATGAGCAGTTCTTC
TRBV4-1,TRBJ2-1,few,TRBD2,CASSQDPSGRGFENNEQFF,TGCGCCAGCAGCCAAGATCCTAGCGGGAGGGGGTTTGAAAACAATGAGCAGTTCTTC
TRBV27,TRBJ2-1,-,TRBD1,CASTGTGGLGEQFF,TGTGCCAGTACCGGGACAGGGGGCTTAGGTGAGCAGTTCTTC
TRBV10-3,TRBJ1-1,-,-,CAISSGQQRAFF,TGTGCCATCAGTTCCGGACAGCAGAGGGCTTTCTTT
TRBV20-1,TRBJ2-7,-,TRBD1,CSAGDRKYEQYF,TGCAGTGCTGGGGACAGGAAATACGAGCAGTACTTC
TRBV10-3,TRBJ2-3,-,-,CAISEEQGTDTQYF,TGTGCCATCAGTGAAGAACAAGGCACAGATACGCAGTATTTT
TRBV6-2/TRBV6-3,TRBJ2-6,few,-,CASSYPLSGRTSEANVLTF,TGTGCCAGCAGTTACCCCTTAAGTGGACGGACCTCTGAGGCCAACGTCCTGACTTTC
TRBV9,TRBJ1-2,few,-,CASSVDPGADYGYTF,TGTGCCAGCAGCGTAGACCCGGGGGCCGACTATGGCTACACCTTC
TRBV11-2,TRBJ2-3,-,TRBD1,CASRVGTGTDTQYF,TGTGCCAGCAGGGTTGGGACAGGCACAGATACGCAGTATTTT
TRBV10-3,TRBJ1-2,few,-,CAISESENYGYTF,TGTGCCATCAGTGAGTCAGAGAACTATGGCTACACCTTC